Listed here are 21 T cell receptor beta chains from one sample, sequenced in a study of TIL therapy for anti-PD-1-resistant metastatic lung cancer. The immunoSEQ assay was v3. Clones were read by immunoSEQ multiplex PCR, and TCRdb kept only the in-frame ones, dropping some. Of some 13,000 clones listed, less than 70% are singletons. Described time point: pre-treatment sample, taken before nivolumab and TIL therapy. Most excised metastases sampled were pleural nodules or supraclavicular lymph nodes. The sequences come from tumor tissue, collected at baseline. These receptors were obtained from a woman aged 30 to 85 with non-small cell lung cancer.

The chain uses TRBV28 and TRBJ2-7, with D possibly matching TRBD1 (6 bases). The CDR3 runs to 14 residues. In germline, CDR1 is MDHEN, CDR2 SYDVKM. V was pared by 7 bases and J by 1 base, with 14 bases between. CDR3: CASTAYRGSYEQYF. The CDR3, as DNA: TGTGCCAGCACCGCCTATAGGGGGTCCTACGAGCAGTACTTC.

CDR3 coding DNA: TGTGCCAGCAGCTTGTACGCCCAGGTGAACTATGGCTACACCTTC. Translated: CASSLYAQVNYGYTF. The chain recombines TRBV5-6 with TRBJ1-2; no firm D call. V was clipped by 1 base and J by 2 bases, with 12 bases between them. Germline V gene sequence: CDR1 SGHDT, CDR2 YYEEEE. This CDR3 comprises 15 residues.

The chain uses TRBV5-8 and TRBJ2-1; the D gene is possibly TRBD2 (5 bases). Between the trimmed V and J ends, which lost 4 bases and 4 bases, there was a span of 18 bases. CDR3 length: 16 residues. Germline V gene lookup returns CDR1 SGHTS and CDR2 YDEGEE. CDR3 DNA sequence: TGTGCCAGCAGCCCGAGGGTAGGGAAAGGTTACAATGAGCAGTTCTTC. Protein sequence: CASSPRVGKGYNEQFF.

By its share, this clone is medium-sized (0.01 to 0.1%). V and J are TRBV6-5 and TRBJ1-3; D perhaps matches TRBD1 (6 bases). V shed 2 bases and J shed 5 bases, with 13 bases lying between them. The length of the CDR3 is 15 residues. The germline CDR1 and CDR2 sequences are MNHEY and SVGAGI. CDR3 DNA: TGTGCCAGCAGTTACGCACAGGGACGTCGAAACACCATATATTTT. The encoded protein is CASSYAQGRRNTIYF.

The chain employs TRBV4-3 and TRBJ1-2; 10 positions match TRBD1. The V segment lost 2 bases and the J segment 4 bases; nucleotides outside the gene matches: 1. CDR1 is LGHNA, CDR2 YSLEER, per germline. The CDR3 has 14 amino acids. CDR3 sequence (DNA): TGCGCCAGCAGCCAACGGACAGGGGGCTATGGCTACACCTTC. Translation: CASSQRTGGYGYTF.

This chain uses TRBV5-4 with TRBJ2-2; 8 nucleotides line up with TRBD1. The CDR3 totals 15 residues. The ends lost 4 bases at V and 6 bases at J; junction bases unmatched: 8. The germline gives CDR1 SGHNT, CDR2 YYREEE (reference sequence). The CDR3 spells CASSPGQDSPGELFF. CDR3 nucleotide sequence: TGTGCCAGCAGCCCGGGACAGGACTCACCCGGGGAGCTGTTTTTT.

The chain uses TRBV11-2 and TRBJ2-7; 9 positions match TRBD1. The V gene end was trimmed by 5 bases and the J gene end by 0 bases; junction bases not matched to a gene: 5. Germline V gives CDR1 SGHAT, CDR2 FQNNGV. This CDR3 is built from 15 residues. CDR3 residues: CASSVQGALSYEQYF. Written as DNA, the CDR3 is TGTGCCAGCAGCGTACAGGGGGCCCTCTCCTACGAGCAGTACTTC. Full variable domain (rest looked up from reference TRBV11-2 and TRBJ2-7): EAGVAQSPRYKIIEKRQSVAFWCNPISGHATLYWYQQILGQGPKLLIQFQNNGVVDDSQLPKDRFSAERLKGVDSTLKIQPAKLEDSAVYLCASSVQGALSYEQYFGPGTRLTVT.

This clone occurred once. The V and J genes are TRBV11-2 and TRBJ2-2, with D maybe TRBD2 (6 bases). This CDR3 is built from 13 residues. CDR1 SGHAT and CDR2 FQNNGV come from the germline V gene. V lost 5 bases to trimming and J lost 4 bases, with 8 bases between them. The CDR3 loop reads CASSAGITGELFF. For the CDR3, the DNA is TGTGCCAGCAGCGCGGGGATCACCGGGGAGCTGTTTTTT.

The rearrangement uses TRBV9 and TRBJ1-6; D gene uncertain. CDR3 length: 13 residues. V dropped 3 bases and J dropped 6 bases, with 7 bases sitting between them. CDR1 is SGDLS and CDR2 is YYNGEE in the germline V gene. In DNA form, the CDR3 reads TGTGCCAGCAGCGCCACGGTTAATTCACCCCTCCACTTT. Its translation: CASSATVNSPLHF.

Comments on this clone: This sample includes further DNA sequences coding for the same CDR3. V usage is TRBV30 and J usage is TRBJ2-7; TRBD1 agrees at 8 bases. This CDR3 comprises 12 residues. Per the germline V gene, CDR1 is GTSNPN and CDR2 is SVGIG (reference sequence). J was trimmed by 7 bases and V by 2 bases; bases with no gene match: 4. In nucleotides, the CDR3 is TGTGCCTGGAGTACACAGGGGGAAGAGCAGTACTTC. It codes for CAWSTQGEEQYF.

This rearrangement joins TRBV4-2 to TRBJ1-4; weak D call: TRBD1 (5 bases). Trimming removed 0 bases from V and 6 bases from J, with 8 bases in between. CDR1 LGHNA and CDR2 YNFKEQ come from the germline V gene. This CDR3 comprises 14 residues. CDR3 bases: TGTGCCAGCAGCCAAGATTCGACAGATGAAAAACTGTTTTTT. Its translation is CASSQDSTDEKLFF.

For the CDR3, the DNA is TGTGCCAGCAGTGCGGGACAGGGGGCGGTGGAGACCCAGTACTTC. Amino acids: CASSAGQGAVETQYF. This chain links TRBV28 with TRBJ2-5; 12 bases line up with TRBD1. CDR1 and CDR2 (germline): MDHEN, SYDVKM. This CDR3 contains 15 residues. Losses at the gene ends were 5 bases for V and 5 bases for J; bases not matched to a gene: 6.

CDR3 residues: CASSFTGRPYEQYF. The CDR3 region has the DNA TGTGCCAGCAGTTTCACAGGGAGGCCCTACGAGCAGTACTTC. The genes are TRBV28 and TRBJ2-7, with D perhaps being TRBD1 or TRBD2 (6 bases each). Deletions cut 3 bases from V and 2 bases from J, with 11 bases between. This CDR3 is built from 14 residues. Germline V gene sequence: CDR1 MDHEN, CDR2 SYDVKM.

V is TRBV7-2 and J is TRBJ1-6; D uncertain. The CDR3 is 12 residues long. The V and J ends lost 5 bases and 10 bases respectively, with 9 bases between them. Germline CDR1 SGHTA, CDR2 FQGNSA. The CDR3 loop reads CASSGGNSPLHF. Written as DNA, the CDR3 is TGTGCCAGCAGCGGCGGGAACTCACCCCTCCACTTT.

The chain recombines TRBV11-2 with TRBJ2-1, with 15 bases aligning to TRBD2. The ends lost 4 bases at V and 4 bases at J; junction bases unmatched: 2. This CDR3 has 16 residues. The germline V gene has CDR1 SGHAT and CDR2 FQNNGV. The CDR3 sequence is CASSSGLAGGYNEQFF. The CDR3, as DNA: TGTGCCAGCAGCTCTGGACTAGCGGGGGGGTACAATGAGCAGTTCTTC.

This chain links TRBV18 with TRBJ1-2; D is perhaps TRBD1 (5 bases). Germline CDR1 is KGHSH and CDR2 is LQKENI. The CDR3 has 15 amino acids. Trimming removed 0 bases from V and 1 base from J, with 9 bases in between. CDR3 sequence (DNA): TGTGCCAGCTCACCACCCCAGGGCTTTAACTATGGCTACACCTTC. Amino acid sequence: CASSPPQGFNYGYTF.

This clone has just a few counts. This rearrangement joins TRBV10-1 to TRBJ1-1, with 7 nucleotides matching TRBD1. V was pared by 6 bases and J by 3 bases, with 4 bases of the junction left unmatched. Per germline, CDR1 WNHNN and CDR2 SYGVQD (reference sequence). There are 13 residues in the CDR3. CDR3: CASRSQGDTEAFF. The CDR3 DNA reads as TGCGCCAGCAGGTCGCAGGGGGACACTGAAGCTTTCTTT.

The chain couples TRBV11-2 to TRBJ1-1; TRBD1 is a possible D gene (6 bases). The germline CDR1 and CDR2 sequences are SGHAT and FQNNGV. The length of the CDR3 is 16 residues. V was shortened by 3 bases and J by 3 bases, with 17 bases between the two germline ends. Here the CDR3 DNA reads TGTGCCAGCAGCTTCGGGGGGGGGCTGGAGGACACTGAAGCTTTCTTT. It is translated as CASSFGGGLEDTEAFF.

CDR3 protein: CASTGTGPSGANVLTF. DNA of the CDR3: TGTGCCAGTACGGGGACCGGTCCCTCTGGGGCCAACGTCCTGACTTTC. V and J are TRBV19 and TRBJ2-6; D tentatively fits TRBD1 or TRBD2 (5 bases each). The CDR3 is 16 amino acids. The V gene lost 7 bases and the J gene lost 0 bases, with 13 bases spanning the gap. CDR1 and CDR2 from the germline V gene are LNHDA and SQIVND (reference sequence).

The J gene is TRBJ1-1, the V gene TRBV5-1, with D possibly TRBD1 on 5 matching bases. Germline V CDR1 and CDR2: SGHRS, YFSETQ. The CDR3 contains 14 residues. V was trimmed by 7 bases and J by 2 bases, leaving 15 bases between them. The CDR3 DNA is TGCGCCAGCCTCGACCCCGGGGCTAACACTGAAGCTTTCTTT. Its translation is CASLDPGANTEAFF. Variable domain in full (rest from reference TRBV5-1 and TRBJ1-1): KAGVTQTPRYLIKTRGQQVTLSCSPISGHRSVSWYQQTPGQGLQFLFEYFSETQRNKGNFPGRFSGRQFSNSRSEMNVSTLELGDSALYLCASLDPGANTEAFFGQGTRLTVV.

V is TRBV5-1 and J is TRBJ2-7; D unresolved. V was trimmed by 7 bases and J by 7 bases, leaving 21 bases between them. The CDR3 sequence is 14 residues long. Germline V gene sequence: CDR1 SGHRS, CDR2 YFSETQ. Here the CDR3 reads CASSRLERPREQYF. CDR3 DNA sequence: TGCGCCAGCTCCCGGTTAGAAAGGCCTAGGGAGCAGTACTTC.